Following are 14 T cell receptor beta chains from one sample sequenced in a study of graft-versus-host responses after intestinal transplantation (dated by TCRdb to the early 2020s). The library was produced with the immunoSEQ multiplex PCR assay. TCRdb carries this immuneACCESS record with in-frame sequences only. Its versions omit some clonotypes, under half of them owing to an unresolved V gene in the studies checked, with the rest unexplained. The sample profile shows 20,000 to 30,000 clones; approximately 87% of them were found once. The top ten clonotypes cover 1.1% of the sample. The sample in question was PBMCs, obtained 28 days after intestinal transplant. The receptor set was obtained from a human patient who received an intestinal transplant, so some T cells may come from the graft donor.

V is TRBV27 and J is TRBJ2-3; tentatively, D is TRBD1 (6 bases). This CDR3 comprises 17 residues. V gave up 5 bases and J gave up 0 bases, with 18 bases separating them. Germline-derived CDR1 and CDR2 are MNHEY and SMNVEV (reference sequence). CDR3 bases: TGTGCCAGCAGTATACAGGGTGTAGACACTAGCACAGATACGCAGTATTTT. This translates into CASSIQGVDTSTDTQYF.

The chain carries TRBV2 and TRBJ1-6, with D perhaps matching TRBD1 (6 bases). Germline V CDR1 and CDR2: SNHLY, FYNNEI. The CDR3 is 14 amino acids. V was trimmed by 1 base and J by 7 bases, leaving 8 bases between them. CDR3 DNA: TGTGCCAGCAGTGAAGAGAGGGGGAATTCACCCCTCCACTTT. It is translated as CASSEERGNSPLHF.

The chain employs TRBV5-6 and TRBJ2-5, with D possibly being TRBD2 (5 bases). Germline V lookup: CDR1 SGHDT, CDR2 YYEEEE. This CDR3 is 16 amino acids long. The ends were cut back, 2 bases at V and 5 bases at J, with 19 bases in the middle. The DNA of the CDR3 is TGTGCCAGCAGCTTTGGTACCCCAAAGCTAGCCGAGACCCAGTACTTC. Translation gives CASSFGTPKLAETQYF.

The rearrangement links TRBV15 to TRBJ2-2; D is undetermined. Deletions cut 0 bases from V and 6 bases from J, with 5 bases between. In germline, CDR1 is LNHNV, CDR2 YYDKDF (reference sequence). This CDR3 has 13 residues. The CDR3 region has the DNA TGTGCCACCAGCAGAGATGAGTCCGGGGAGCTGTTTTTT. This codes for CATSRDESGELFF.

The genes are TRBV6-5 and TRBJ2-1, with 9 bases lining up with TRBD2. Germline V gene sequence: CDR1 MNHEY, CDR2 SVGAGI. This CDR3 contains 14 residues. V was pared by 5 bases and J by 7 bases, with 6 bases of the junction left unmatched. The CDR3, as DNA: TGTGCCAGCAGTCCTAGCGGGATAGGGAATGAGCAGTTCTTC. The encoded protein is CASSPSGIGNEQFF.

The chain is built from TRBV5-4 and TRBJ2-7; D call uncertain. Trimming took off 4 bases at V and 0 bases at J, with 8 bases between the two ends. Germline CDR1 reads SGHNT; CDR2 reads YYREEE (reference sequence). The CDR3 runs 13 residues. CDR3 protein: CASSIGYSYEQYF. DNA for the CDR3: TGTGCCAGCAGCATTGGTTACTCCTACGAGCAGTACTTC.

In its sample, this clone was seen a few times. The V and J genes are TRBV15 and TRBJ2-6, with no clear D. Trimming removed 3 bases from V and 4 bases from J, with 7 bases in between. In germline, CDR1 is LNHNV, CDR2 YYDKDF (reference sequence). The CDR3 totals 14 residues. CDR3 region: CATSSRSGANVLTF. The CDR3 DNA reads as TGTGCCACCAGCAGTCGGTCCGGGGCCAACGTCCTGACTTTC.

This clone was observed a handful of times. The V call is TRBV27, the J call TRBJ2-7; 9 bases match TRBD2. The CDR3 length is 16 residues. Losses at the gene ends were 6 bases for V and 12 bases for J; bases not matched to a gene: 21. Per germline, CDR1 MNHEY and CDR2 SMNVEV (reference sequence). The CDR3 DNA reads as TGTGCCAGCAGCCCCATGCCCTCTAGCGGGGTCCCCGCGGGGTACTTC. It codes for CASSPMPSSGVPAGYF.

The gene calls are TRBV11-2 and TRBJ2-5, with 9 bases fitting TRBD1. Germline V gene data show CDR1 as SGHAT and CDR2 as FQNNGV. The trim removed 5 bases at V and 3 bases at J, leaving 19 bases unmatched. The length of the CDR3 is 19 residues. Here the CDR3 DNA reads TGTGCCAGCAGCCCCGGGACAGGGTTGCGGGAGAGGGTAGAAGAGACCCAGTACTTC. The encoded protein is CASSPGTGLRERVEETQYF.

This clone was counted only a few times. The chain recombines TRBV6-6 with TRBJ2-3; 12 bases match TRBD2. Looked up from germline, CDR1 is MNHNY and CDR2 is SVGAGI (reference sequence). The CDR3 totals 15 residues. Unmatched junction bases numbered 2, after V lost 4 bases and J lost 3 bases. The CDR3 loop is CASSSLAGGTDTQYF. CDR3 in DNA: TGTGCCAGCAGTTCACTAGCGGGGGGAACAGATACGCAGTATTTT.

The rearrangement joins TRBV5-6 to TRBJ2-3, with D possibly TRBD2 on 6 matching bases. This CDR3 region has 17 residues. V gave up 0 bases and J gave up 0 bases, with 14 bases separating them. The germline V gene encodes CDR1 SGHDT and CDR2 YYEEEE. CDR3 bases: TGTGCCAGCAGCTTGGAGGGACTGTTTGCTAGCACAGATACGCAGTATTTT. Protein product: CASSLEGLFASTDTQYF.

The gene calls are TRBV11-2 and TRBJ1-3; unclear D gene. The CDR3 runs 14 residues. Trimming removed 4 bases from V and 3 bases from J, with 10 bases in between. CDR1 and CDR2 (germline): SGHAT, FQNNGV. CDR3 sequence reads: CASSSRQLGNTIYF. The CDR3 DNA follows: TGTGCCAGCAGCTCCCGCCAGCTTGGAAACACCATATATTTT.

There are a few counts of this clone. The chain recombines TRBV10-3 with TRBJ2-5; 9 bases are a match to TRBD2. This CDR3 spans 17 amino acids. V lost 0 bases, J lost 5 bases, and 10 bases stayed unmatched. Germline values: CDR1 ENHRY, CDR2 SYGVKD. The CDR3: CAISESSGGRAGETQYF. CDR3 in DNA: TGTGCCATCAGTGAGTCGAGTGGCGGGAGGGCCGGGGAGACCCAGTACTTC.

The rearrangement joins TRBV9 to TRBJ1-2; D uncertain. CDR1 and CDR2 (germline): SGDLS, YYNGEE. The CDR3 is 16 amino acids. V lost 1 base and J lost 6, with 19 bases in between. The CDR3 region has the DNA TGTGCCAGCAGCGTAAACATTATAAGCCCCACTCATGGCTACACCTTC. It translates to CASSVNIISPTHGYTF.